The clone carrying this T cell receptor beta chain is a singleton in its sample. The data were taken from a study of blood T cell repertoires in COVID-19. Study-wide context: Italy, Spain and the United States were the sources of the convalescent and acute COVID-19 samples.

Sequencing was performed with immunoSEQ multiplex PCR; in TCRdb, only in-frame clones are kept and a portion is missing. The sample records around 300,000 clones, 89% being singletons. Germline V gene data show CDR1 as SGHNT and CDR2 as YYREEE (reference sequence). V lost 5 bases and J lost 3; bases outside the gene matches: 11. The CDR3 contains 16 residues. Donors in Cohort 3 who had recovered were those with two negative PCRs, healthcare professional clearance, or resolution of their symptoms. The sequence came from a woman aged 40 to 49 who had recovered from COVID-19. The V gene is TRBV5-4, the J gene TRBJ2-3, with 8 bases fitting TRBD2. The sample taken for sequencing was PBMCs or T cells enriched from blood (not recorded which). The CDR3 is CASSSPRGAETDTQYF. The DNA of the CDR3 is TGTGCCAGCAGTTCCCCGCGGGGGGCCGAGACAGATACGCAGTATTTT. The complete variable domain, with remaining parts taken from reference TRBV5-4 and TRBJ2-3, reads ETGVTQSPTHLIKTRGQQVTLRCSSQSGHNTVSWYQQALGQGPQFIFQYYREEENGRGNFPPRFSGLQFPNYSSELNVNALELDDSALYLCASSSPRGAETDTQYFGPGTRLTVL.